This T cell receptor beta chain was captured by sequencing in a study of blood T cell repertoires in COVID-19 (dated by TCRdb to the early 2020s). At the level of the whole study: Samples from collaborators originated in the United States, Italy and Spain and spanned both the acute and convalescent phases of COVID-19. Samples came from the ongoing ImmuneRACE study (first 160 participants) plus 1,254 subjects from 6 global collaborators. The prospective study material was composed of cDNA or gDNA derived from T cells, B-cell-depleted T cells, or PBMCs. The repertoires were made available in a free public database intended to serve as a resource for research on the immune response to SARS-CoV-2. The dataset comprised deeply sampled blood TCRbeta repertoires from subjects exposed to, actively infected with, or recovered from COVID-19. HLA class I and class II types, where available, came from metadata supplied by the sample provider rather than from assay-based typing. Sample metadata almost always included a de-identified subject ID, COVID-19 status, age in years and sex.

Enrolling through a virtual design, the prospective study's participants ranged in age from roughly 18 to 89 years and lived across some 22 United States geographic areas. To assign participants to cohorts, the prospective study relied on clinical history that participants themselves reported in a screening survey and a study questionnaire. ImmuneRACE Cohort 3 recovered participants were defined by two consecutive negative NP/OP PCR tests, healthcare professional clearance, or symptom resolution. Mobile phlebotomists in the prospective study collected whole blood, serum and a nasopharyngeal or oropharyngeal swab from every participant. Participants in the prospective study had the option to provide additional blood draws and questionnaires over a roughly 2-month period. Before DNA extraction, blood samples from the prospective study were shipped at room temperature or frozen. The paper's findings and limits, for the study overall: The amount of clinical and demographic metadata varied by source and participant and was provided uncurated.

TCRbeta CDR3 regions were amplified from genomic DNA using the immunoSEQ Assay, a bias-controlled multiplex PCR. The authors' analysis ran thus. Nucleated cell counts per sample were estimated from amplification of reference gene primers within the assay. To quantify the absolute abundance of each unique TCRbeta CDR3 rearrangement, sequence reads were collapsed and filtered. For each sample, productive Simpson clonality was calculated as the square root of Simpson's diversity index across productive rearrangements. Drawn from immuneACCESS, this table holds only the in-frame rearrangements with V and J called that TCRdb kept. Clones are partly lost; checked studies trace under half to an unresolved V gene and leave the rest unexplained. V and J calls and clone size follow that table, whereas D and trimming were derived from the DNA. The sample includes about 330,000 clones, with around 90% observed a single time. The biggest ten clones account for over 4.5% of the sample.

With respect to this clone: The antigen it recognizes is unknown. No much larger clonotype is one base removed from it; base qualities were not supplied.

The TCR was taken from a man aged 25-45 years who had recovered from COVID-19. Sequences were obtained from PBMCs or T cells enriched from blood (not recorded which).

The nucleotide sequence reads as follows: TGTGCCAGCAGTTCCTCCGGGACAGGGTTAGGCTACACCTTC. It specifies CASSSSGTGLGYTF. The chain employs TRBV27 and TRBJ1-2, with TRBD1 identical over 9 junction bases. From a lookup of the germline V gene (reference sequence), CDR1 and CDR2 are MNHEY and SMNVEV. Including cysteine and phenylalanine, the CDR3 has 14 amino acids. Only the CDR3 portion is preserved as DNA: 42 bases, with reading frame beginning at the first base. V has 4 bases trimmed and J has 8 bases trimmed; junction bases matching no gene number 8.